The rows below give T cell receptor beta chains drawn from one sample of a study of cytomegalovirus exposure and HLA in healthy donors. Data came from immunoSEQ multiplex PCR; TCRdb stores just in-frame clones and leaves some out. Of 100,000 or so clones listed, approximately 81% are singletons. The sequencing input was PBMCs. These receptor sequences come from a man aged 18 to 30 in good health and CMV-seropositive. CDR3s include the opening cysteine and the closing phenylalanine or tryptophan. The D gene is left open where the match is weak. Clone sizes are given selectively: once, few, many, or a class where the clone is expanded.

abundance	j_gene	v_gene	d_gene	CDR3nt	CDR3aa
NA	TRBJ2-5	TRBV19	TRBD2	TGTGCCAGTAGTACCCCGGGGGGGGCTGGAGGAGAGACCCAGTACTTC	CASSTPGGAGGETQYF
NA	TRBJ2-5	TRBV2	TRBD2	TGTGCCAGCAGACCGGAGGGGCTAGCGGGAGTAGTCCAGTACTTC	CASRPEGLAGVVQYF
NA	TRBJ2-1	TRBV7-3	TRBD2	TGTGCCAGCAGCTCAGAGGGACTAGCGGGAGTGCATGAGCAGTTCTTC	CASSSEGLAGVHEQFF
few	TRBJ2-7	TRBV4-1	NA	TGCGCCAGCAGCGTGTTTGGACAGGAGCAGTACTTC	CASSVFGQEQYF
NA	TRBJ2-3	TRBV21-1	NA	TGTGCCTCGAAAAGGGGGGGAGAGGACACAGATACGCAGTATTTT	CASKRGGEDTDTQYF
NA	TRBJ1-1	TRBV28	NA	TGTGCCAGCAGTTCACAGGGTACGGCTTTCTTT	CASSSQGTAFF
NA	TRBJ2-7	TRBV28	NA	TGTGCCAGCAGTTTATTTAGTAGAACCTTAGACTACGAGCAGTACTTC	CASSLFSRTLDYEQYF
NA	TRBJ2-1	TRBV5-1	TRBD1	TGCGCCAGCAGCAGGGACAGGTACGGTGAGCAGTTCTTC	CASSRDRYGEQFF
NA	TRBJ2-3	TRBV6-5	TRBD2	TGTGCCAGCAACCTAGCGGGAGTTGGAGATACGCAGTATTTT	CASNLAGVGDTQYF
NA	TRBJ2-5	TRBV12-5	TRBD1	TGTGCTAGTGGTCAGACAGGGTTTGAGACCCAGTACTTC	CASGQTGFETQYF
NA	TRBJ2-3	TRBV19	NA	TGTGCCAGTAGTATCCGGGGGTCAGATACGCAGTATTTT	CASSIRGSDTQYF
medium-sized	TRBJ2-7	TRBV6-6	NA	TGTGCCAGCAGTTACCACACCTCGTGGGGGCTGAACGAGCAGTACTTC	CASSYHTSWGLNEQYF
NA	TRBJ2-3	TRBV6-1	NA	TGTGCCAGCGGCGACGGCCGGAGAAATACGCAGTATTTT	CASGDGRRNTQYF
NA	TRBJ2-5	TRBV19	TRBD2	TGTGCCAGTAGTATAGGGGAGGTTAGCGGGAGACCCAGGGAGACCCAGTACTTC	CASSIGEVSGRPRETQYF
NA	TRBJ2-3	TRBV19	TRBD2	TGTGCCAGTAACCCCCCAGGTGTGGGGACTAGCGGGAGTGATACGCAGTATTTT	CASNPPGVGTSGSDTQYF
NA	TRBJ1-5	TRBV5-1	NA	TGCGCCAGCACCATGGGGGCGCAAGGCGGTCAGCCCCAGCATTTT	CASTMGAQGGQPQHF
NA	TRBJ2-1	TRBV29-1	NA	TGCAGCGTTGATGGGATAGCGACCCACTACAATGAGCAGTTCTTC	CSVDGIATHYNEQFF
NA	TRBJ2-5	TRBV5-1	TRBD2	TGCGCCAGCAGCAGGGGAGGGCCGGGTGGAGAGACCCAGTACTTC	CASSRGGPGGETQYF
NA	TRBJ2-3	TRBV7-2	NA	TGTGCCAGCAGCTTAGGGAAGACACTAGGGACAGATACGCAGTATTTT	CASSLGKTLGTDTQYF
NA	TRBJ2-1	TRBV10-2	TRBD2	TGCGCCAGCAGTGCTCCTAGCGGGAGAGATGAGCAGTTCTTC	CASSAPSGRDEQFF
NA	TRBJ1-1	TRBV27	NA	TGTGCCAGCAGTTTACAGGGGTCCACTGAAGCTTTCTTT	CASSLQGSTEAFF
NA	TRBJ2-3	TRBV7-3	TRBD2	TGTGCCAGCAGCTTAATTGCGGGGGGAAGCACAGATACGCAGTATTTT	CASSLIAGGSTDTQYF
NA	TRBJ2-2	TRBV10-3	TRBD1	TGTGCCATCACCGCCGGGACAGGAAACACCGGGGAGCTGTTTTTT	CAITAGTGNTGELFF
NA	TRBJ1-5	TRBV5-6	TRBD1	TGTGCCAGCAGCATGGGACAGGGCGTCAGGGAGCCCCAGCATTTT	CASSMGQGVREPQHF
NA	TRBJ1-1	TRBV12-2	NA	TGTGCAAGTCGCTTAGGGGGGACAGACCCCGAAGCTTTCTTT	CASRLGGTDPEAFF
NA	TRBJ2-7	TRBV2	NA	TGTGCCAGCAGGCGATCTCAGACTGAGCAGCAGTACTTC	CASRRSQTEQQYF
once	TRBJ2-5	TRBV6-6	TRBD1	TGTGCCAGCAGCAGGGGACAGTTGCCACAAGAGACCCAGTACTTC	CASSRGQLPQETQYF
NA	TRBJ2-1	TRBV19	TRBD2	TGTGCCAGTAGTCGAGCGGGAAGGACCTACAATGAGCAGTTCTTC	CASSRAGRTYNEQFF
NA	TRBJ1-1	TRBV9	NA	TGTGCCAGCAGCGTAGTCAGGGGCTACACTGAAGCTTTCTTT	CASSVVRGYTEAFF
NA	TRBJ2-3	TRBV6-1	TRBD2	TGTGCCAGCAGTGAAGCGCGCGGAACTAGCGGGAGATCGGCGCAGTATTTT	CASSEARGTSGRSAQYF
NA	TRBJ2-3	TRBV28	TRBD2	TGTGCCAGCAATATCCTAGCGGAGAGGGCAGATACGCAGTATTTT	CASNILAERADTQYF
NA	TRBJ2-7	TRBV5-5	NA	TGTGCCAGCAGCTTGGGGTCCTACTACGAGCAGTACTTC	CASSLGSYYEQYF
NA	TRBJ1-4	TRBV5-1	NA	TGCGCCAGCAGCTTGGAGGGGTTTCTCGGGGAAAAACTGTTTTTT	CASSLEGFLGEKLFF
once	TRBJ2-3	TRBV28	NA	TGTGCCAGCAGTGCTCACAGGGAAGGCACAGATACGCAGTATTTT	CASSAHREGTDTQYF
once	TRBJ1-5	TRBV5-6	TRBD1	TGTGCCAGCAGTTCCGGACAGGGAAATCAGCCCCAGCATTTT	CASSSGQGNQPQHF
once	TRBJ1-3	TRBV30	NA	TGTGCCTGGGCCCGGGACTTCTCTGGAAACACCATATATTTT	CAWARDFSGNTIYF
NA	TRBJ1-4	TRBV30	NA	TGTGCCTGCCTTGAGAGGGATGAAAAACTGTTTTTT	CACLERDEKLFF
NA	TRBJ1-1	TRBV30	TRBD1	TGTGCCTGGATGGACAGGGCGGGCACTGAAGCTTTCTTT	CAWMDRAGTEAFF
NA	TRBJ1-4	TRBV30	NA	TGTGCCTGGAAGCGGGGATCTAATGAAAAACTGTTTTTT	CAWKRGSNEKLFF
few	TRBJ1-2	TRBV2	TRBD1	TGTGCCAGCAGGATAGGGACAGGGGGTTTCCCTGGCTACACCTTC	CASRIGTGGFPGYTF
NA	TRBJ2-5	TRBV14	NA	TGTGCCAGCAGCCAATCGTCTGAGACCCAGTACTTC	CASSQSSETQYF
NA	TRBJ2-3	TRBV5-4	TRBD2	TGTGCCAGCAGTATATCGGGACTAACAGATACGCAGTATTTT	CASSISGLTDTQYF